This passage covers 7 T cell receptor beta chains from one sample sequenced in a study of T cells in Graves' hyperthyroidism and ophthalmopathy. Amplified regions were TCR beta CDR3 sequences from RNA transcripts. The TCR CDR3 was amplified in a first-round RT-PCR using the HTBI primer set. MiXCR, applied by TCRdb to the multiplex PCR reads, yields one record per CDR3 protein. The top ten clones hold around four fifths of a sample with roughly 400,000 distinct CDR3 sequences, just under 25% of them seen once. The material sequenced was blood. These TCRs come from a man between 45 and 60 years old with Graves' hyperthyroidism.

The chain carries TRBV5-1 and TRBJ1-3, with D perhaps matching TRBD1 (6 bases). This CDR3 comprises 16 residues. With 9 bases removed from V and 0 bases from J, the gap between germline ends came to 19 bases. CDR1 and CDR2 (germline): SGHRS, YFSETQ. This CDR3 is CATAMDSPSSGNTIYF. The CDR3 DNA sequence: TGCGCCACGGCTATGGACAGCCCGAGCTCTGGAAACACCATATATTTT. Supplemented by reference TRBV5-1 and TRBJ1-3, the full variable domain reads KAGVTQTPRYLIKTRGQQVTLSCSPISGHRSVSWYQQTPGQGLQFLFEYFSETQRNKGNFPGRFSGRQFSNSRSEMNVSTLELGDSALYLCATAMDSPSSGNTIYFGEGSWLTVV.

The V gene is TRBV5-1, the J gene TRBJ2-7; 9 bases are shared with TRBD1. J gave up 0 bases and V 10 bases, and 11 bases lay outside the gene matches. Germline values: CDR1 SGHRS, CDR2 YFSETQ. This CDR3 comprises 15 residues. CDR3: CASANRDRDSYEQYF. CDR3 in DNA: TGCGCCTCAGCGAACCGGGACAGGGACTCCTACGAGCAGTACTTC. Together with reference TRBV5-1 and TRBJ2-7, the CDR3 gives the full variable domain: KAGVTQTPRYLIKTRGQQVTLSCSPISGHRSVSWYQQTPGQGLQFLFEYFSETQRNKGNFPGRFSGRQFSNSRSEMNVSTLELGDSALYLCASANRDRDSYEQYFGPGTRLTVT.

This clonotype was picked up a small number of times. This rearrangement joins TRBV5-1 to TRBJ2-3, with D hard to call. Looked up from germline, CDR1 is SGHRS and CDR2 is YFSETQ. V gave up 3 bases and J gave up 2 bases, with 7 bases separating them. This CDR3 contains 13 residues. CDR3 region: CASSYKFTDTQYF. For the CDR3, the DNA is TGCGCCAGCAGCTACAAGTTCACAGATACGCAGTATTTT.

This clonotype was seen at least ten times. The rearrangement uses TRBV30 and TRBJ2-1, with D tentatively TRBD2 (6 bases). This CDR3 comprises 15 residues. Trimming removed 1 base from V and 1 base from J, with 11 bases in between. Germline V gene lookup returns CDR1 GTSNPN and CDR2 SVGIG (reference sequence). CDR3 loop: CAWSGAGFSYNEQFF. DNA for the CDR3: TGTGCCTGGAGTGGGGCGGGATTTTCCTACAATGAGCAGTTCTTC.

This clonotype was seen more than once but under ten times. V and J are TRBV27 and TRBJ2-7; 7 nucleotides agree with TRBD2. This CDR3 is 14 amino acids long. Germline values: CDR1 MNHEY, CDR2 SMNVEV (reference sequence). The V segment lost 5 bases and the J segment 2 bases; nucleotides outside the gene matches: 6. CDR3 sequence reads: CASSPETSTYEQYF. The CDR3 bases are TGTGCCAGCAGTCCCGAGACTAGCACCTACGAGCAGTACTTC.

This clonotype was counted many times. CDR3 sequence: CASSPLRGYTF. The DNA of the CDR3 is TGTGCCAGCAGTCCCCTAAGGGGCTACACCTTC. V gene TRBV12-3 or TRBV12-4 combines with J gene TRBJ1-2; D ambiguous. The CDR3 totals 11 residues. The ends were cut back, 5 bases at V and 8 bases at J, with 9 bases in the middle.

Ten or more counts support this clonotype. The chain employs TRBV12-3 or TRBV12-4 and TRBJ2-7; 7 bases are shared with TRBD2. CDR3 length equals 15 residues. Unmatched junction bases numbered 12, after V lost 5 bases and J lost 5 bases. CDR3 amino acids: CASSAGGRRLHEQYF. DNA for the CDR3: TGTGCCAGCAGTGCCGGGGGGAGGAGACTCCACGAGCAGTACTTC.